Listed below are T cell receptor beta chains from one sample, sequenced in a study of OX40 agonist ivuxolimab in advanced cancers. Sequencing used immunoSEQ multiplex PCR; TCRdb keeps in-frame clones, though not all of them. The table includes 45,000 to 65,000 clones, more than 65% detected once. Sequencing was performed on CD4+ or CD8+ T cells sorted from blood, taken in a trial of the OX40 agonist ivuxolimab. The receptors shown here come from an adult with an advanced solid tumor such as melanoma, head and neck, liver or kidney cancer. The CDR3 runs from the conserved cysteine through the conserved F or W. The D gene is left open where the match is weak. Not all rows give a size; the values are once, few, many and, for expanded clones, a class.

d_call: -; clone_size: -; v_call: TRBV2; j_call: TRBJ1-2; cdr3_aa: CASSEAGGGAVIYGYTF; cdr3_nt: TGTGCCAGCAGTGAAGCCGGTGGGGGGGCGGTGATCTATGGCTACACCTTC
d_call: -; clone_size: -; v_call: TRBV28; j_call: TRBJ1-3; cdr3_aa: CASSPALLSGNTIYF; cdr3_nt: TGTGCCAGCAGTCCCGCGCTCCTCTCTGGAAACACCATATATTTT
d_call: -; clone_size: -; v_call: TRBV14; j_call: TRBJ2-7; cdr3_aa: CASSQGPAHEQYF; cdr3_nt: TGTGCCAGCAGCCAAGGACCAGCCCACGAGCAGTACTTC
d_call: -; clone_size: -; v_call: TRBV29-1; j_call: TRBJ1-1; cdr3_aa: CSVEDRKGVAEAFF; cdr3_nt: TGCAGCGTTGAAGATCGAAAGGGGGTCGCTGAAGCTTTCTTT
d_call: TRBD1; clone_size: once; v_call: TRBV6-5; j_call: TRBJ2-7; cdr3_aa: CASSSGQGGEQYF; cdr3_nt: TGTGCCAGCAGTTCCGGACAGGGCGGCGAGCAGTACTTC
d_call: TRBD1; clone_size: -; v_call: TRBV9; j_call: TRBJ2-3; cdr3_aa: CASSEYWTGALMGSTDTQYF; cdr3_nt: TGTGCCAGCAGCGAATACTGGACAGGGGCCCTAATGGGGAGCACAGATACGCAGTATTTT
d_call: TRBD1; clone_size: few; v_call: TRBV29-1; j_call: TRBJ1-1; cdr3_aa: CSSGQGDTEAFF; cdr3_nt: TGCAGCTCGGGACAGGGGGACACTGAAGCTTTCTTT
d_call: TRBD2; clone_size: -; v_call: TRBV7-7; j_call: TRBJ2-3; cdr3_aa: CASSSRLAGEDTQYF; cdr3_nt: TGTGCCAGCAGCTCCCGGCTAGCGGGAGAGGATACGCAGTATTTT
d_call: -; clone_size: -; v_call: TRBV27; j_call: TRBJ2-7; cdr3_aa: CASRMTATLSYEQYF; cdr3_nt: TGTGCCAGCAGGATGACAGCGACTCTTTCCTACGAGCAGTACTTC
d_call: TRBD2; clone_size: -; v_call: TRBV27; j_call: TRBJ2-3; cdr3_aa: CASSPGTGLAGTDTQYF; cdr3_nt: TGTGCCAGCAGTCCGGGCACGGGACTAGCGGGGACAGATACGCAGTATTTT
d_call: TRBD1; clone_size: -; v_call: TRBV7-2; j_call: TRBJ1-2; cdr3_aa: CASSTTGGYYGYTF; cdr3_nt: TGTGCCAGCAGCACGACAGGGGGCTACTATGGCTACACCTTC
d_call: -; clone_size: -; v_call: TRBV10-3; j_call: TRBJ1-2; cdr3_aa: CAISESPSSPGYGYTF; cdr3_nt: TGTGCCATCAGTGAGTCTCCCAGTTCCCCAGGGTATGGCTACACCTTC
d_call: -; clone_size: -; v_call: TRBV29-1; j_call: TRBJ2-3; cdr3_aa: CSVASGAGTDTQYF; cdr3_nt: TGCAGCGTTGCTTCGGGAGCCGGCACAGATACGCAGTATTTT
d_call: -; clone_size: -; v_call: TRBV5-1; j_call: TRBJ1-1; cdr3_aa: CASSYTGIPNTEAFF; cdr3_nt: TGCGCCAGCAGCTACACAGGGATCCCGAACACTGAAGCTTTCTTT
d_call: -; clone_size: -; v_call: TRBV6-6; j_call: TRBJ2-5; cdr3_aa: CASSYRGTSYQETQYF; cdr3_nt: TGTGCCAGCAGTTATAGGGGGACCTCGTACCAAGAGACCCAGTACTTC
d_call: -; clone_size: -; v_call: TRBV18; j_call: TRBJ1-6; cdr3_aa: CASSPASSDSPLHF; cdr3_nt: TGTGCCAGCTCTCCTGCCTCCTCCGATTCACCCCTCCACTTT
d_call: -; clone_size: once; v_call: TRBV6-1; j_call: TRBJ1-2; cdr3_aa: CASSSETRYGYTF; cdr3_nt: TGTGCCAGCAGTTCCGAAACTCGATATGGCTACACCTTC
d_call: TRBD1; clone_size: -; v_call: TRBV5-1; j_call: TRBJ1-2; cdr3_aa: CASSLGTGERNYGYTF; cdr3_nt: TGCGCCAGCAGCTTGGGCACAGGGGAGAGAAACTATGGCTACACCTTC
d_call: TRBD1; clone_size: -; v_call: TRBV6-1; j_call: TRBJ1-5; cdr3_aa: CASSEARTGVGSNQPQHF; cdr3_nt: TGTGCCAGCAGTGAAGCTCGGACAGGGGTGGGAAGCAATCAGCCCCAGCATTTT
d_call: -; clone_size: -; v_call: TRBV6-4; j_call: TRBJ1-2; cdr3_aa: CASSSAVRYGYTF; cdr3_nt: TGTGCCAGCAGTTCCGCAGTCAGGTATGGCTACACCTTC
d_call: TRBD1; clone_size: -; v_call: TRBV7-8; j_call: TRBJ1-2; cdr3_aa: CASSSGDGRGLYGYTF; cdr3_nt: TGTGCCAGCAGCTCTGGGGATGGCAGGGGGCTCTATGGCTACACCTTC
d_call: -; clone_size: -; v_call: TRBV30; j_call: TRBJ2-4; cdr3_aa: CAWSGGRGQGIQYF; cdr3_nt: TGTGCCTGGAGTGGTGGGCGGGGCCAAGGCATTCAGTACTTC
d_call: -; clone_size: -; v_call: TRBV28; j_call: TRBJ2-7; cdr3_aa: CASSPNSYEQYF; cdr3_nt: TGTGCCAGCAGTCCAAATTCCTACGAGCAGTACTTC
d_call: -; clone_size: -; v_call: TRBV21-1; j_call: TRBJ1-5; cdr3_aa: CASSKGTGGQPQHF; cdr3_nt: TGTGCCAGCAGCAAAGGGACAGGTGGCCAGCCCCAGCATTTT